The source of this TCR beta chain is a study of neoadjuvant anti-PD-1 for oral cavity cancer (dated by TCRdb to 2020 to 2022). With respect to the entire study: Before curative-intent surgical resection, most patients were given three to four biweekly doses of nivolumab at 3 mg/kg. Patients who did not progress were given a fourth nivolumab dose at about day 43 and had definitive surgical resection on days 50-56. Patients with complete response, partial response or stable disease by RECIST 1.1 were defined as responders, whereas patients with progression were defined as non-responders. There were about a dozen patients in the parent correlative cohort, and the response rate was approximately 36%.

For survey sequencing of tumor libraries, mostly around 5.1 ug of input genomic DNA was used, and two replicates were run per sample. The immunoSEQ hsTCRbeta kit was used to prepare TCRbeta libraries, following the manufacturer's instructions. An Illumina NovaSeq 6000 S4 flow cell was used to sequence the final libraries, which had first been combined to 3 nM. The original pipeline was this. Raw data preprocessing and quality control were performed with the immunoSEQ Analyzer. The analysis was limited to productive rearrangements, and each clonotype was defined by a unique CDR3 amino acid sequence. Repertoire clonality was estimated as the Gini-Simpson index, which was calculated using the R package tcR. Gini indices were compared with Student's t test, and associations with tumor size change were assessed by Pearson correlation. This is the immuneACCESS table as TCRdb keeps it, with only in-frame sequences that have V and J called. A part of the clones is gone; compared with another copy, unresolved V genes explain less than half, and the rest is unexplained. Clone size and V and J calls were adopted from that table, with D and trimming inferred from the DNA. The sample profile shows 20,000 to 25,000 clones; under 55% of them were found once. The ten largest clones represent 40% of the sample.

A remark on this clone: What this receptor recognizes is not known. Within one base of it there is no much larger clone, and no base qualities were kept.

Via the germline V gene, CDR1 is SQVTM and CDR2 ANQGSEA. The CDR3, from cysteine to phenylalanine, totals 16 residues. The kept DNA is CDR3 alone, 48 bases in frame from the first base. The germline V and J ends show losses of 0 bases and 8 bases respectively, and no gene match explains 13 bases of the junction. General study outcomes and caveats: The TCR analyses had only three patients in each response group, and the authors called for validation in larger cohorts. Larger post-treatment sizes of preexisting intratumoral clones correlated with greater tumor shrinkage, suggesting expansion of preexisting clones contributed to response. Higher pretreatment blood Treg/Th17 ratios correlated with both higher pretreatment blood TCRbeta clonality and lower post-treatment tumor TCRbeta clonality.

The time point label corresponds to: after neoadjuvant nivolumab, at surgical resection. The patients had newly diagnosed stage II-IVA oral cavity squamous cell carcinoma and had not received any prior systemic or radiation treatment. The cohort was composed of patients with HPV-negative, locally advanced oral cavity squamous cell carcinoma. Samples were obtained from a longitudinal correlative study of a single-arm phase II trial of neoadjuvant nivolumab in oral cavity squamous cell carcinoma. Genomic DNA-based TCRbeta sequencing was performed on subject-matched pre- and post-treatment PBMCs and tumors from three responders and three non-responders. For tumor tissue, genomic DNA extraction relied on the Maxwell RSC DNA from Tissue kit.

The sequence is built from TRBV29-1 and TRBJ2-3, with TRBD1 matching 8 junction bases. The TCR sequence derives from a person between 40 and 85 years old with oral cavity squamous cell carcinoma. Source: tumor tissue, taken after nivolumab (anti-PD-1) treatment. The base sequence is TGCAGCGTTGAAGAGGACAGGGCGGGGTGGGTTGGTACGCAGTATTTT. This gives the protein CSVEEDRAGWVGTQYF.